Listed here are 25 T cell receptor beta chains from one sample, sequenced in a study of blood T cell repertoires in COVID-19. Measured with immunoSEQ multiplex PCR; TCRdb has only the in-frame clones, and not every one. Of fewer than 200,000 clones in the sample, approximately 80% were seen once. Sequences were obtained from peripheral blood. The receptors come from a woman of 80 years or more with active or convalescent COVID-19.

This chain joins TRBV6-6 and TRBJ1-1; D is uncertain. The CDR3 is made up of 13 amino acids. Germline V CDR1 and CDR2: MNHNY, SVGAGI (reference sequence). The V end was cut by 6 bases, the J end by 7 bases, with 15 bases between. CDR3 sequence: CASSYRAGGEAFF. CDR3 coding DNA: TGTGCCAGCAGCTACCGGGCTGGAGGTGAAGCTTTCTTT.

This chain uses TRBV9 with TRBJ2-5, with a possible D match to TRBD1 (5 bases). Germline values: CDR1 SGDLS, CDR2 YYNGEE. This CDR3 is 14 amino acids long. Trimming left V 0 bases short and J 0 bases short, with 6 bases between. CDR3 in amino acids: CASSVGTNQETQYF. For the CDR3, the DNA is TGTGCCAGCAGCGTAGGGACAAACCAAGAGACCCAGTACTTC.

The J gene is TRBJ1-5, the V gene TRBV5-4; 7 bases are a match to TRBD1. This CDR3 is built from 15 residues. Unmatched junction bases numbered 6, after V lost 5 bases and J lost 1 base. Germline V gene lookup returns CDR1 SGHNT and CDR2 YYREEE (reference sequence). The CDR3 nucleotides read TGTGCCAGCAGGTCCAGGGGGTTAAGCAATCAGCCCCAGCATTTT. Amino acid sequence: CASRSRGLSNQPQHF.

The rearrangement links TRBV7-8 to TRBJ1-3; weak D call: TRBD1 (6 bases). The ends were cut back, 3 bases at V and 0 bases at J, with 21 bases in the middle. This CDR3 region has 19 residues. Germline-derived CDR1 and CDR2 are SGHVS and FQNEAQ. CDR3 nucleotide sequence: TGTGCCAGCAGCTTCGCGGGGGGCGCGGGGGGGCCCTCTGGAAACACCATATATTTT. It codes for CASSFAGGAGGPSGNTIYF.

This chain joins TRBV10-3 and TRBJ1-6; tentative D call: TRBD1 (6 bases). V was trimmed by 2 bases and J by 9 bases, leaving 14 bases between them. Germline-derived CDR1 and CDR2 are ENHRY and SYGVKD. CDR3 length: 15 amino acids. The CDR3 here is CAISEVQGSSSPLHF. CDR3 coding DNA: TGTGCCATCAGTGAGGTGCAGGGGAGCAGTTCACCCCTCCACTTT.

CDR3 nucleotide sequence: TGTGCCAGTAGTATAGATTTTAGCCGGTCCACCGGGGAGCTGTTTTTT. It specifies CASSIDFSRSTGELFF. This chain links TRBV19 with TRBJ2-2; D ambiguous. V lost 0 bases, J lost 4 bases, and 12 bases lay in between. Germline values: CDR1 LNHDA, CDR2 SQIVND (reference sequence). CDR3 length: 16 amino acids.

The J gene is TRBJ1-2, the V gene TRBV29-1, with D unresolved. V dropped 5 bases and J dropped 0 bases, with 4 bases sitting between them. This CDR3 region has 11 residues. CDR1 SQVTM and CDR2 ANQGSEA come from the germline V gene. CDR3 sequence reads: CSVSANYGYTF. The CDR3 DNA reads TGCAGCGTTTCAGCTAACTATGGCTACACCTTC.

This clone was found a few times. This rearrangement joins TRBV5-1 to TRBJ2-7; 8 bases fit TRBD1. After removal of 0 bases from V and 1 base from J, the junction contained 0 bases not matched to a gene. In germline, CDR1 is SGHRS, CDR2 YFSETQ. The CDR3 covers 14 residues. The CDR3 region is CASSLGDRSYEQYF. In nucleotides, the CDR3 is TGCGCCAGCAGCTTGGGGGACAGGTCCTACGAGCAGTACTTC.

The chain is built from TRBV10-3 and TRBJ1-6, with TRBD1 identical over 8 bases. The J segment lost 8 bases and the V segment lost 2 bases, leaving 8 bases of the junction unmatched. Looked up from germline, CDR1 is ENHRY and CDR2 is SYGVKD. This CDR3 comprises 16 residues. The CDR3 here is CAISEPRGLGDSPLHF. The CDR3 DNA reads TGTGCCATCAGTGAGCCCAGGGGGCTTGGGGATTCACCCCTCCACTTT.

This clone has more than one count but fewer than ten. This chain's CDR3 is CASSRSLTSFYTQYF. The CDR3 coding sequence is TGTGCCAGCAGCCGATCGTTGACTAGCTTCTATACGCAGTATTTT. This chain links TRBV6-2 or TRBV6-3 with TRBJ2-3; 7 bases fit TRBD2. The V and J ends lost 6 bases and 7 bases, in that order; junction bases with no gene match: 13. The V gene's germline CDR1 is MNHEY and CDR2 SVGEGT. CDR3 size: 15 residues.

J is TRBJ1-2 and V is TRBV12-3 or TRBV12-4; possibly TRBD1 for D (5 bases). CDR3 length: 13 amino acids. V was pared by 6 bases and J by 6 bases, with 14 bases between. The CDR3, as DNA: TGTGCCAGCAGCCCAAGACAGTCCCATGGCTACACCTTC. Protein sequence: CASSPRQSHGYTF.

The V call is TRBV11-2, the J call TRBJ2-5; D perhaps matches TRBD2 (6 bases). The CDR3 loop spans 19 amino acids. Germline V gives CDR1 SGHAT, CDR2 FQNNGV. Deletions cut 1 base from V and 4 bases from J, with 25 bases between. This chain's CDR3 is CASSLGAGRGRRFLETQYF. The CDR3 DNA follows: TGTGCCAGCAGCTTAGGTGCGGGGCGGGGAAGACGTTTTTTAGAGACCCAGTACTTC.

DNA of the CDR3: TGCGCCAGCAGCCAAGATTCGTATGGAAACACCATATATTTT. As protein: CASSQDSYGNTIYF. This chain connects TRBV4-1 to TRBJ1-3; D unresolved. The CDR3 is 14 residues long. From germline, CDR1 is MGHRA and CDR2 YSYEKL. Trimming removed 0 bases at V and 3 bases at J, with 6 bases between.

This clone was seen just once. The rearrangement links TRBV19 to TRBJ1-1; D remains unclear. V lost 4 bases and J lost 4, with 16 bases in between. Germline V gene data show CDR1 as LNHDA and CDR2 as SQIVND (reference sequence). The CDR3 sequence is 15 residues long. DNA of the CDR3: TGTGCCAGTAGTAGCGGTTTCGAGGTCAGCACTGAAGCTTTCTTT. Residues: CASSSGFEVSTEAFF.

The chain joins TRBV2 to TRBJ1-4, with 8 bases matching TRBD1. Germline CDR1 reads SNHLY; CDR2 reads FYNNEI. J was trimmed by 5 bases and V by 6 bases; bases with no gene match: 5. This CDR3 is 14 amino acids long. CDR3 bases: TGTGCCAGCAGCCGACAGGGGAAGAATGAAAAACTGTTTTTT. Encoded protein: CASSRQGKNEKLFF.

V gene TRBV11-2 combines with J gene TRBJ2-7; 8 nucleotides line up with TRBD1. CDR3 length: 16 amino acids. The V gene's germline CDR1 is SGHAT and CDR2 FQNNGV. J was trimmed by 4 bases and V by 1 base; bases with no gene match: 9. The CDR3 coding sequence is TGTGCCAGCAGCTTAGGCCGGACAGGGATTTCTTACGAGCAGTACTTC. Translating it yields CASSLGRTGISYEQYF.

The chain has TRBV7-2 and TRBJ1-2, with TRBD1 matching 9 bases. Germline trimming cut 5 bases from V and 5 bases from J; bases unmatched to any gene: 9. The CDR3 is 15 amino acids. Germline CDR1 and CDR2: SGHTA and FQGNSA. CDR3 residues: CASSHQQGAGYGYTF. The CDR3 DNA follows: TGTGCCAGCAGCCATCAACAGGGGGCTGGGTATGGCTACACCTTC.

The chain couples TRBV19 to TRBJ1-2; D ambiguous. This CDR3 is built from 14 residues. Trimming stripped 1 base from V and 2 bases from J, with 8 bases between. Looked up from germline, CDR1 is LNHDA and CDR2 is SQIVND (reference sequence). The CDR3 sequence: CASSIVTENYGYTF. The CDR3, as DNA: TGTGCCAGTAGTATAGTAACGGAGAACTATGGCTACACCTTC.

This clone was counted only a few times. The chain is built from TRBV4-3 and TRBJ2-7, with D perhaps TRBD1 (6 bases). The CDR3 sequence is 15 residues long. The V gene's germline CDR1 is LGHNA and CDR2 YSLEER. Trimming pared 1 base from V and 5 bases from J, leaving 15 bases between. CDR3 amino acids: CASSQGGGAVHEQYF. CDR3 sequence (DNA): TGCGCCAGCAGCCAAGGTGGGGGCGCCGTACACGAGCAGTACTTC.

This chain connects TRBV18 to TRBJ2-5, with TRBD2 matching over 7 bases. The V gene's germline CDR1 is KGHSH and CDR2 LQKENI. The CDR3 covers 15 residues. J lost 4 bases, V lost 3 bases, and 8 bases had no gene match. The CDR3 DNA follows: TGTGCCAGCTCACCCCCGCAGGGAGGGAGAGAGACCCAGTACTTC. Its protein product is CASSPPQGGRETQYF.

V and J are TRBV5-6 and TRBJ1-2; possibly TRBD1 for D (6 bases). The CDR3 runs 15 residues. V lost 3 bases, J lost 5 bases, and 17 bases lay in between. Germline V gene data show CDR1 as SGHDT and CDR2 as YYEEEE. CDR3: CASSWGTFGIYGYTF. Here the CDR3 DNA reads TGTGCCAGCAGCTGGGGGACATTTGGTATTTATGGCTACACCTTC. Looking up the rest from reference TRBV5-6 and TRBJ1-2 gives the full variable domain: DAGVTQSPTHLIKTRGQQVTLRCSPKSGHDTVSWYQQALGQGPQFIFQYYEEEERQRGNFPDRFSGHQFPNYSSELNVNALLLGDSALYLCASSWGTFGIYGYTFGSGTRLTVV.

J is TRBJ2-7 and V is TRBV7-2, with TRBD2 identical over 7 bases. There are 14 residues in the CDR3. The junction had 10 bases not matched to a gene; V was cut back by 5 bases and J by 6 bases. Germline V gene lookup returns CDR1 SGHTA and CDR2 FQGNSA. The CDR3 here is CASSISPAGVEQYF. Written as DNA, the CDR3 is TGTGCCAGCAGCATCTCCCCGGCGGGGGTCGAGCAGTACTTC.

The genes are TRBV5-1 and TRBJ1-1; D call uncertain. This CDR3 contains 15 residues. CDR1 and CDR2 (germline): SGHRS, YFSETQ. The germline V and J ends were trimmed by 0 bases and 8 bases, with 17 bases remaining between them. This CDR3 is CASSLEAGPTKEAFF. Here the CDR3 DNA reads TGCGCCAGCAGCTTGGAGGCAGGCCCGACGAAGGAAGCTTTCTTT.

Remarks on this clone: The same CDR3 can be traced to other DNA sequences in this sample. The chain employs TRBV18 and TRBJ1-2; D ambiguous. The CDR3 has 13 amino acids. V lost 3 bases and J 2 bases, leaving 7 bases between the germline ends. The germline V gene encodes CDR1 KGHSH and CDR2 LQKENI. The CDR3 nucleotides read TGTGCCAGCTCACCTCGAGGGAACTATGGCTACACCTTC. This sequence encodes CASSPRGNYGYTF.

The genes are TRBV7-2 and TRBJ1-5; 8 bases fit TRBD1. J lost 2 bases, V lost 6 bases, and 0 bases had no gene match. Germline V gene lookup returns CDR1 SGHTA and CDR2 FQGNSA. The CDR3 runs to 13 residues. The CDR3 DNA is TGTGCCAGCAGGGGACAGGGCAATCAGCCCCAGCATTTT. Protein product: CASRGQGNQPQHF.